These 28 T cell receptor beta chains originate from one sample sequenced in a study of PD-L1 blockade in urothelial cancer. Time point denoted: pretreatment peripheral blood. The data were produced by immunoSEQ multiplex PCR, yet TCRdb's version contains in-frame clones alone and is incomplete. The table lists tens of thousands of clones, roughly 79% of them singletons. The sequences come from PBMCs, collected around atezolizumab (anti-PD-L1) treatment. All receptors derive from a man aged 70-80 years with urothelial cancer.

This clone has a single count. The rearrangement links TRBV5-6 to TRBJ2-6; weak D call: TRBD1 (5 bases). Germline V lookup: CDR1 SGHDT, CDR2 YYEEEE. The CDR3 consists of 16 residues. V lost 3 bases and J lost 0, with 10 bases in between. The CDR3, as DNA: TGTGCCAGCAGCTACTCAGGGATCTCTGGGGCCAACGTCCTGACTTTC. Protein sequence: CASSYSGISGANVLTF. Full variable domain (missing parts from reference TRBV5-6 and TRBJ2-6): DAGVTQSPTHLIKTRGQQVTLRCSPKSGHDTVSWYQQALGQGPQFIFQYYEEEERQRGNFPDRFSGHQFPNYSSELNVNALLLGDSALYLCASSYSGISGANVLTFGAGSRLTVL.

The V gene is TRBV13, the J gene TRBJ2-4, with 11 bases that match TRBD2. J lost 1 base, V lost 7 bases, and 9 bases had no gene match. CDR1 and CDR2 from the germline V gene are PRHDT and FYEKMQ (reference sequence). This CDR3 is 17 amino acids long. CDR3 sequence (DNA): TGTGCCAGCACCATGGGGGCTAGCGGGAGGGCCAAAAACATTCAGTACTTC. It translates to CASTMGASGRAKNIQYF.

The chain is built from TRBV9 and TRBJ1-6, with 8 bases fitting TRBD1. The CDR3 is made up of 15 amino acids. CDR1 SGDLS and CDR2 YYNGEE come from the germline V gene. V dropped 4 bases and J dropped 9; count of bases not matched to a gene: 9. DNA of the CDR3: TGTGCCAGCAGCCTGAGAGCAGGGGGCGGTTCACCCCTCCACTTT. Translated: CASSLRAGGGSPLHF.

This clone was seen only once. This chain uses TRBV5-1 with TRBJ2-3; 10 positions agree with TRBD2. Germline CDR1 reads SGHRS; CDR2 reads YFSETQ. Trimming cost V 0 bases and J 1 base; bases outside gene matches: 5. The CDR3 consists of 17 residues. The CDR3 protein is CASSLVYTSGGTDTQYF. In DNA, the CDR3 is TGCGCCAGCAGCTTGGTCTATACTAGCGGGGGCACAGATACGCAGTATTTT.

The CDR3 is CASSGGQGGSYNEQFF. CDR3 coding DNA: TGCGCCAGCAGCGGAGGACAGGGAGGGTCCTACAATGAGCAGTTCTTC. The rearrangement joins TRBV5-1 to TRBJ2-1; D possibly corresponds to TRBD1 (8 bases). The V gene's germline CDR1 is SGHRS and CDR2 YFSETQ. The CDR3 runs 16 residues. The germline V and J ends were trimmed by 4 bases and 1 base, with 15 bases remaining between them.

Notes on this clone: Other DNA sequences in this specimen translate into the identical CDR3. V is TRBV2 and J is TRBJ1-2; D is uncertain. The germline gives CDR1 SNHLY, CDR2 FYNNEI. V shed 2 bases and J shed 0 bases, with 10 bases lying between them. This CDR3 comprises 15 residues. The DNA of the CDR3 is TGTGCCAGCAGTGAACTGTCCGGAGCTAACTATGGCTACACCTTC. Protein sequence: CASSELSGANYGYTF.

The gene calls are TRBV27 and TRBJ1-1; D ambiguous. The CDR3 contains 14 residues. V dropped 5 bases and J dropped 3 bases, with 13 bases sitting between them. CDR1 is MNHEY and CDR2 is SMNVEV in the germline V gene (reference sequence). The CDR3 DNA is TGTGCCAGCAGTATCCTCGGGAGGTACACTGAAGCTTTCTTT. Its protein is CASSILGRYTEAFF.

V gene TRBV7-2 combines with J gene TRBJ2-3, with D perhaps matching TRBD2 (5 bases). V was pared by 5 bases and J by 6 bases, with 18 bases between. CDR1 and CDR2 (germline): SGHTA, FQGNSA. CDR3 length: 15 amino acids. In DNA form, the CDR3 reads TGTGCCAGCAGCGCCCGTGAACGGGAAAGGGATACGCAGTATTTT. Translation gives CASSARERERDTQYF.

The chain couples TRBV27 to TRBJ2-5; D uncertain. The V and J ends lost 6 bases and 5 bases respectively, with 13 bases between them. The CDR3 covers 13 residues. CDR1 MNHEY and CDR2 SMNVEV come from the germline V gene (reference sequence). DNA of the CDR3: TGTGCCAGCAGCTTCGAACCCGGGGAGACCCAGTACTTC. Its protein is CASSFEPGETQYF.

The CDR3, as DNA: TGTGCCAGTAGTATTGCCCACAGGGAAACTGAAGCTTTCTTT. It codes for CASSIAHRETEAFF. The V gene is TRBV19, the J gene TRBJ1-1; TRBD1 is a possible D gene (6 bases). Looked up from germline, CDR1 is LNHDA and CDR2 is SQIVND (reference sequence). V lost 3 bases and J lost 5, with 13 bases in between. The CDR3 consists of 14 residues.

This chain joins TRBV2 and TRBJ2-1; possibly TRBD2 for D (6 bases). V was clipped by 3 bases and J by 4 bases, with 10 bases between them. The CDR3 contains 14 residues. Germline lookup yields CDR1 SNHLY and CDR2 FYNNEI. The CDR3 sequence is CASSDRDFYNEQFF. DNA for the CDR3: TGTGCCAGCAGTGATCGGGACTTTTACAATGAGCAGTTCTTC.

The genes are TRBV5-1 and TRBJ2-1, with TRBD1 matching over 9 bases. The CDR3 consists of 14 residues. Trimming at V came to 4 bases and at J to 6 bases, leaving 5 bases not matched to a gene. CDR1 SGHRS and CDR2 YFSETQ come from the germline V gene. The CDR3 DNA reads as TGCGCCAGCAGCACCGGGACAGGGACCAATGAGCAGTTCTTC. The encoded protein is CASSTGTGTNEQFF.

The chain is built from TRBV7-9 and TRBJ2-7, with D unresolved. V gave up 5 bases and J gave up 4 bases, with 6 bases separating them. CDR1 is SEHNR, CDR2 FQNEAQ, per germline (reference sequence). There are 11 residues in the CDR3. The CDR3 coding sequence is TGTGCCAGCAGCCAACTATACGAGCAGTACTTC. This codes for CASSQLYEQYF. The full variable domain, rest sourced from reference TRBV7-9 and TRBJ2-7, is DTGVSQNPRHKITKRGQNVTFRCDPISEHNRLYWYRQTLGQGPEFLTYFQNEAQLEKSRLLSDRFSAERPKGSFSTLEIQRTEQGDSAMYLCASSQLYEQYFGPGTRLTVT.

The V gene is TRBV5-6, the J gene TRBJ1-6; D possibly corresponds to TRBD1 (5 bases). V lost 2 bases and J 1 base, leaving 13 bases between the germline ends. The germline V gene encodes CDR1 SGHDT and CDR2 YYEEEE. There are 17 residues in the CDR3. The CDR3 DNA is TGTGCCAGCAGCTTTTACAGGATTCGTTCCTATAATTCACCCCTCCACTTT. Translation gives CASSFYRIRSYNSPLHF.

The V call is TRBV5-1, the J call TRBJ2-7, with D possibly matching TRBD2 (5 bases). From germline, CDR1 is SGHRS and CDR2 YFSETQ. V lost 4 bases, J lost 1 base, and 12 bases lay in between. This CDR3 is 14 amino acids long. CDR3 loop: CASSIEADSYEQYF. The CDR3 region has the DNA TGCGCCAGCAGCATCGAAGCGGATTCCTACGAGCAGTACTTC.

The rearrangement joins TRBV6-1 to TRBJ1-1; D unclear. CDR1 MNHNS and CDR2 SASEGT come from the germline V gene. Deletions cut 10 bases from V and 5 bases from J, with 20 bases between. The CDR3 length is 14 residues. CDR3 DNA sequence: TGTGCCACCGAGTGGGTTCGGGGAGGGACTGAAGCTTTCTTT. Protein product: CATEWVRGGTEAFF.

The CDR3 protein is CASSVDTNTEAFF. The CDR3 region has the DNA TGTGCCAGCTCGGTAGACACAAACACTGAAGCTTTCTTT. The V gene is TRBV18, the J gene TRBJ1-1, with D unresolved. Germline assignment: CDR1 KGHSH and CDR2 LQKENI. The CDR3 extends over 13 amino acids. V was cut by 6 bases and J by 2 bases, with 10 bases left in between.

The chain links TRBV30 to TRBJ1-4, with D possibly being TRBD1 (5 bases). The CDR3 contains 13 residues. V lost 5 bases to trimming and J lost 10 bases, with 17 bases between them. Germline V CDR1 and CDR2: GTSNPN, SVGIG (reference sequence). This CDR3 reads CAWAGQGVGKLFF. As DNA, the CDR3 is TGTGCCTGGGCGGGGCAGGGTGTGGGAAAACTGTTTTTT. The variable domain in full, completed from reference TRBV30 and TRBJ1-4, reads SQTIHQWPATLVQPVGSPLSLECTVEGTSNPNLYWYRQAAGRGLQLLFYSVGIGQISSEVPQNLSASRPQDRQFILSSKKLLLSDSGFYLCAWAGQGVGKLFFGSGTQLSVL.

The chain uses TRBV29-1 and TRBJ2-7; D may be TRBD1 (6 bases). Trimming shortened V by 4 bases and J by 1 base, and 14 bases separated the two germline ends. There are 14 residues in the CDR3. Germline CDR1 reads SQVTM; CDR2 reads ANQGSEA. The CDR3 is CSVGVRGDSYEQYF. DNA of the CDR3: TGCAGCGTTGGTGTCAGGGGCGATTCCTACGAGCAGTACTTC.

This clone was counted only a few times. J is TRBJ2-4 and V is TRBV9, with 10 positions matching TRBD1. The V segment lost 4 bases and the J segment 8 bases; nucleotides outside the gene matches: 9. The germline CDR1 and CDR2 sequences are SGDLS and YYNGEE. The CDR3 is 15 amino acids. DNA for the CDR3: TGTGCCAGCAGCCCCGACAGGGGGCGCGCAGACATTCAGTACTTC. Translation gives CASSPDRGRADIQYF.

This rearrangement joins TRBV5-1 to TRBJ2-7; maybe TRBD1 (6 bases). V was cut by 3 bases and J by 0 bases, with 19 bases left in between. This CDR3 spans 17 amino acids. Germline V gives CDR1 SGHRS, CDR2 YFSETQ. CDR3 amino acids: CASSSGGGGPSSYEQYF. DNA for the CDR3: TGCGCCAGCAGCTCTGGCGGTGGGGGCCCTTCCTCCTACGAGCAGTACTTC.

The chain carries TRBV4-2 and TRBJ2-2, with 7 bases lining up with TRBD1. V was clipped by 1 base and J by 7 bases; unmatched bases: 6. This CDR3 is built from 15 residues. Germline values: CDR1 LGHNA, CDR2 YNFKEQ. The CDR3 bases are TGTGCCAGCAGCCAAGCTTCGGGACAGTACGGGGAGCTGTTTTTT. This gives the protein CASSQASGQYGELFF.

The V and J genes are TRBV2 and TRBJ2-3; weak D call: TRBD2 (6 bases). Trimming shortened V by 3 bases and J by 0 bases, and 22 bases separated the two germline ends. The CDR3 extends over 19 amino acids. Germline V lookup: CDR1 SNHLY, CDR2 FYNNEI. Here the CDR3 reads CASSDHTSGRAPSTDTQYF. CDR3 coding DNA: TGTGCCAGCAGTGACCATACTTCCGGGAGAGCCCCAAGCACAGATACGCAGTATTTT.

This chain uses TRBV11-3 with TRBJ2-3, with TRBD2 as a possible D gene (6 bases). Germline CDR1 is SGHNT and CDR2 is YENEEA. With 5 bases removed from V and 1 base from J, the gap between germline ends came to 16 bases. CDR3 length: 16 amino acids. CDR3 nucleotides: TGTGCCAGCAGCGCCAGAGGGTGGGAGGGCACAGATACGCAGTATTTT. Translated, it gives CASSARGWEGTDTQYF. Drawing the rest from reference TRBV11-3 and TRBJ2-3, the complete variable domain is EAGVVQSPRYKIIEKKQPVAFWCNPISGHNTLYWYLQNLGQGPELLIRYENEEAVDDSQLPKDRFSAERLKGVDSTLKIQPAELGDSAVYLCASSARGWEGTDTQYFGPGTRLTVL.

The J gene is TRBJ1-2, the V gene TRBV7-9, with 9 bases lining up with TRBD1. The germline CDR1 and CDR2 sequences are SEHNR and FQNEAQ (reference sequence). The V gene end was trimmed by 4 bases and the J gene end by 4 bases; junction bases not matched to a gene: 7. This CDR3 is 15 amino acids long. The CDR3: CASSSNRGLGYGYTF. CDR3 coding DNA: TGTGCCAGCAGCTCGAACAGGGGGCTGGGCTATGGCTACACCTTC.

On this clone: This specimen includes other DNA sequences encoding the same CDR3. The chain joins TRBV4-3 to TRBJ2-7; 14 bases line up with TRBD2. The V gene end was trimmed by 1 base and the J gene end by 7 bases; junction bases not matched to a gene: 3. This CDR3 region has 15 residues. The V gene's germline CDR1 is LGHNA and CDR2 YSLEER. As DNA, the CDR3 is TGCGCCAGCAGCCAAGGGACTAGCGGGAGGTGGGAGCAGTACTTC. It specifies CASSQGTSGRWEQYF.

The rearrangement joins TRBV19 to TRBJ2-6, with 7 bases that match TRBD1. CDR3 length: 16 residues. J was trimmed by 0 bases and V by 4 bases; bases with no gene match: 3. Looked up from germline, CDR1 is LNHDA and CDR2 is SQIVND (reference sequence). CDR3 DNA: TGTGCCAGTAGTACTGACAGGGACTCTGGGGCCAACGTCCTGACTTTC. This sequence encodes CASSTDRDSGANVLTF. The full variable domain, rest sourced from reference TRBV19 and TRBJ2-6, is DGGITQSPKYLFRKEGQNVTLSCEQNLNHDAMYWYRQDPGQGLRLIYYSQIVNDFQKGDIAEGYSVSREKKESFPLTVTSAQKNPTAFYLCASSTDRDSGANVLTFGAGSRLTVL.

V gene TRBV5-1 combines with J gene TRBJ2-1, with D possibly matching TRBD1 (5 bases). The V end lost 1 base, the J end lost 7 bases, and 6 bases lay between the germline ends. The CDR3 length is 12 residues. Germline V gives CDR1 SGHRS, CDR2 YFSETQ. As DNA, the CDR3 is TGCGCCAGCAGCTTGTCAGGGAATGAGCAGTTCTTC. Translation gives CASSLSGNEQFF.